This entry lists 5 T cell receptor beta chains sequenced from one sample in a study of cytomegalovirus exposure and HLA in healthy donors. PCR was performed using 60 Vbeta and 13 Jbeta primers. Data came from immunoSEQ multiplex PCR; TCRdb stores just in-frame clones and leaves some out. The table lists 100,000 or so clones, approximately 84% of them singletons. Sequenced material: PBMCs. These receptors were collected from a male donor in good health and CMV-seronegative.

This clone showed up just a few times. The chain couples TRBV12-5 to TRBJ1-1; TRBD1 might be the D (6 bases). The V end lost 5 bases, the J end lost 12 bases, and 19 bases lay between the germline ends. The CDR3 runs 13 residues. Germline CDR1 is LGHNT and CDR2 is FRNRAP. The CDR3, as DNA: TGTGCTAGTGGTCTAAAGGGGGTCGGGGATTCTTTCTTT. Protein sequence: CASGLKGVGDSFF.

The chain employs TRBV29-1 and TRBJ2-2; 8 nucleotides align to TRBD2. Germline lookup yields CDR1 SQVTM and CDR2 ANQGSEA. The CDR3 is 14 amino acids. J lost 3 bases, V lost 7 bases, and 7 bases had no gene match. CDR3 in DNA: TGCAGCGCCAGCGGGAGTGGGTACACCGGGGAGCTGTTTTTT. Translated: CSASGSGYTGELFF.

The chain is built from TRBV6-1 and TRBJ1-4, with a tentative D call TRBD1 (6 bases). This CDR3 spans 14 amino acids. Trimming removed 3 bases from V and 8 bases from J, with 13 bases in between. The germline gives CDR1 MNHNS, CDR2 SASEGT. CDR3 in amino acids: CASSEGGHGEKLFF. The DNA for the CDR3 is TGTGCCAGCAGTGAGGGGGGGCATGGCGAAAAACTGTTTTTT.

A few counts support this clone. For the CDR3, the DNA is TGTGCCACCAGCAGAGATAGTAAAGGGGGTTACGAGCAGTACTTC. Its translation: CATSRDSKGGYEQYF. The chain carries TRBV15 and TRBJ2-7; D may be TRBD1 (6 bases). The V gene lost 0 bases and the J gene lost 4 bases, with 13 bases spanning the gap. The germline CDR1 and CDR2 sequences are LNHNV and YYDKDF (reference sequence). The CDR3 length is 15 residues.

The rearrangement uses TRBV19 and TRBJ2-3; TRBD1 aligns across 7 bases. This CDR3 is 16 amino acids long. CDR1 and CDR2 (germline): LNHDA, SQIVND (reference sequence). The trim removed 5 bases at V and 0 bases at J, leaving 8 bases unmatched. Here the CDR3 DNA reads TGTGCCAGTAGTGAGGGGGCAGCCTTGAGCACAGATACGCAGTATTTT. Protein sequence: CASSEGAALSTDTQYF. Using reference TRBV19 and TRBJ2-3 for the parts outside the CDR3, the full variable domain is DGGITQSPKYLFRKEGQNVTLSCEQNLNHDAMYWYRQDPGQGLRLIYYSQIVNDFQKGDIAEGYSVSREKKESFPLTVTSAQKNPTAFYLCASSEGAALSTDTQYFGPGTRLTVL.